Listed below are T cell receptor beta chains from one sample, sequenced in a study of shared clonotypes between healthy human individuals. Data came from immunoSEQ multiplex PCR; TCRdb stores just in-frame clones and leaves some out. The sample holds millions of clones, about 94% seen once. What was sequenced was naive CD8+ T cells sorted from blood. Source of these receptors: a man aged 18 to 29 in good health. CDR3s include the opening cysteine and the closing phenylalanine or tryptophan. Fields, in order: J gene, V gene, clone size, D gene, CDR3 protein, CDR3 DNA. A D gene is named only where the DNA matches it firmly. Size tells how often a clone was seen (once, few, many) or the class of an expanded clone, and some rows leave it out.

j_gene: TRBJ2-5; v_gene: TRBV27; abundance: NA; d_gene: NA; CDR3aa: CASSPFGGVQETQYF; CDR3nt: TGTGCCAGCAGTCCCTTCGGAGGAGTCCAAGAGACCCAGTACTTC
j_gene: TRBJ2-1; v_gene: TRBV6-5; abundance: NA; d_gene: TRBD2; CDR3aa: CASSYSLAGRYEQFF; CDR3nt: TGTGCCAGCAGTTACTCGCTAGCGGGGAGATATGAGCAGTTCTTC
j_gene: TRBJ2-5; v_gene: TRBV13; abundance: NA; d_gene: TRBD1; CDR3aa: CASSYEGTGGTPDQETQYF; CDR3nt: TGTGCCAGCAGTTACGAAGGGACAGGGGGCACTCCAGACCAAGAGACCCAGTACTTC
j_gene: TRBJ1-2; v_gene: TRBV2; abundance: NA; d_gene: NA; CDR3aa: CASSEGVGGYGYTF; CDR3nt: TGTGCCAGCAGTGAAGGGGTAGGGGGGTATGGCTACACCTTC
j_gene: TRBJ1-2; v_gene: TRBV29-1; abundance: NA; d_gene: NA; CDR3aa: CSVRTDYGYTF; CDR3nt: TGCAGCGTTCGCACGGACTATGGCTACACCTTC
j_gene: TRBJ2-1; v_gene: TRBV9; abundance: NA; d_gene: NA; CDR3aa: CASSVGDPLTIREQFF; CDR3nt: TGTGCCAGCAGCGTGGGAGACCCCCTTACAATTCGAGAGCAGTTCTTC
j_gene: TRBJ1-5; v_gene: TRBV27; abundance: NA; d_gene: NA; CDR3aa: CASSLTLEGNQPQHF; CDR3nt: TGTGCCAGCAGTTTGACCTTAGAAGGCAATCAGCCCCAGCATTTT
j_gene: TRBJ2-3; v_gene: TRBV7-9; abundance: NA; d_gene: NA; CDR3aa: CASSLSWGDTTDTQYF; CDR3nt: TGTGCCAGCAGCTTATCATGGGGGGATACCACAGATACGCAGTATTTT
j_gene: TRBJ2-7; v_gene: TRBV7-3; abundance: once; d_gene: TRBD2; CDR3aa: CASSSSKGLAGHEQYF; CDR3nt: TGTGCCAGCAGCTCCTCGAAGGGACTAGCAGGGCACGAGCAGTACTTC
j_gene: TRBJ2-2; v_gene: TRBV2; abundance: NA; d_gene: NA; CDR3aa: CASGSGTTNTGELFF; CDR3nt: TGTGCCAGCGGATCCGGGACGACGAACACCGGGGAGCTGTTTTTT
j_gene: TRBJ2-2; v_gene: TRBV6-1; abundance: NA; d_gene: TRBD2; CDR3aa: CASSDLAGVPGELFF; CDR3nt: TGTGCCAGCAGTGACCTAGCGGGAGTGCCCGGGGAGCTGTTTTTT
j_gene: TRBJ2-3; v_gene: TRBV6-1; abundance: NA; d_gene: NA; CDR3aa: CASSEFLSGTDTQYF; CDR3nt: TGTGCCAGCAGTGAATTTCTGAGCGGCACAGATACGCAGTATTTT
j_gene: TRBJ2-7; v_gene: TRBV6-1; abundance: NA; d_gene: TRBD1; CDR3aa: CASSADRASSYEQYF; CDR3nt: TGTGCCAGCAGTGCTGACAGGGCCAGCTCCTACGAGCAGTACTTC
j_gene: TRBJ1-4; v_gene: TRBV13; abundance: NA; d_gene: NA; CDR3aa: CASSLRLEGTAEKLFF; CDR3nt: TGTGCCAGCAGCTTAAGGTTGGAGGGGACGGCTGAAAAACTGTTTTTT
j_gene: TRBJ1-6; v_gene: TRBV28; abundance: NA; d_gene: NA; CDR3aa: CASSNQDLSPLHF; CDR3nt: TGTGCCAGCAGTAACCAAGACCTTTCACCCCTCCACTTT
j_gene: TRBJ2-7; v_gene: TRBV7-9; abundance: NA; d_gene: NA; CDR3aa: CASSLAQGTYEQYF; CDR3nt: TGTGCCAGCAGCTTAGCGCAGGGCACCTACGAGCAGTACTTC
j_gene: TRBJ2-7; v_gene: TRBV6-5; abundance: NA; d_gene: TRBD1; CDR3aa: CASRPQGSSYEQYF; CDR3nt: TGTGCCAGCAGACCACAGGGGAGCTCCTACGAGCAGTACTTC
j_gene: TRBJ2-7; v_gene: TRBV27; abundance: once; d_gene: NA; CDR3aa: CASSLEGSYEQYF; CDR3nt: TGTGCCAGCAGTTTAGAAGGGTCCTACGAGCAGTACTTC
j_gene: TRBJ1-4; v_gene: TRBV5-4; abundance: NA; d_gene: TRBD1; CDR3aa: CASSITGEALFF; CDR3nt: TGTGCCAGCAGCATCACAGGGGAGGCACTGTTTTTT
j_gene: TRBJ1-5; v_gene: TRBV30; abundance: once; d_gene: NA; CDR3aa: CAWSLGGLGQPQHF; CDR3nt: TGTGCCTGGAGCCTCGGGGGGCTAGGGCAGCCCCAGCATTTT
j_gene: TRBJ2-3; v_gene: TRBV25-1; abundance: NA; d_gene: NA; CDR3aa: CASSALVGGFGDTQYF; CDR3nt: TGTGCCAGCAGTGCACTAGTCGGGGGCTTTGGAGATACGCAGTATTTT
j_gene: TRBJ2-1; v_gene: TRBV27; abundance: NA; d_gene: TRBD2; CDR3aa: CASSLPSSGKPYNEQFF; CDR3nt: TGTGCCAGCAGTTTACCTAGTAGCGGGAAACCCTACAATGAGCAGTTCTTC
j_gene: TRBJ2-7; v_gene: TRBV13; abundance: NA; d_gene: TRBD2; CDR3aa: CASSNRGEFYEQYF; CDR3nt: TGTGCCAGCAGCAACCGGGGGGAGTTCTACGAGCAGTACTTC
j_gene: TRBJ1-2; v_gene: TRBV25-1; abundance: NA; d_gene: TRBD1; CDR3aa: CASSAGGQGVYGYTF; CDR3nt: TGTGCCAGCAGTGCCGGCGGACAGGGAGTTTATGGCTACACCTTC
j_gene: TRBJ2-2; v_gene: TRBV4-1; abundance: NA; d_gene: NA; CDR3aa: CASSQAKGLSTGELFF; CDR3nt: TGCGCCAGCAGCCAAGCCAAAGGATTGAGCACCGGGGAGCTGTTTTTT
j_gene: TRBJ1-1; v_gene: TRBV19; abundance: NA; d_gene: NA; CDR3aa: CASKGGMNTEAFF; CDR3nt: TGTGCCAGTAAAGGAGGGATGAACACTGAAGCTTTCTTT
j_gene: TRBJ2-7; v_gene: TRBV5-6; abundance: once; d_gene: NA; CDR3aa: CASSLLGRSDEQYF; CDR3nt: TGTGCCAGCAGCTTGTTAGGCAGGTCGGACGAGCAGTACTTC
j_gene: TRBJ1-1; v_gene: TRBV7-9; abundance: NA; d_gene: NA; CDR3aa: CASTPGLANTEAFF; CDR3nt: TGTGCCAGCACCCCCGGTTTGGCGAACACTGAAGCTTTCTTT
j_gene: TRBJ2-7; v_gene: TRBV6-6; abundance: NA; d_gene: NA; CDR3aa: CASSPSPGHSYEQYF; CDR3nt: TGTGCCAGCAGCCCCTCTCCAGGGCACTCCTACGAGCAGTACTTC
j_gene: TRBJ2-3; v_gene: TRBV4-1; abundance: NA; d_gene: TRBD2; CDR3aa: CASSQGWTSGGDADTQYF; CDR3nt: TGCGCCAGCAGCCAAGGGTGGACTAGCGGGGGGGACGCAGATACGCAGTATTTT
j_gene: TRBJ2-4; v_gene: TRBV12-5; abundance: NA; d_gene: TRBD1; CDR3aa: CASGLWETGGGNIQYF; CDR3nt: TGTGCTAGTGGTTTGTGGGAGACAGGGGGAGGAAACATTCAGTACTTC
j_gene: TRBJ1-5; v_gene: TRBV27; abundance: NA; d_gene: NA; CDR3aa: CASSLRFLRANQPQHF; CDR3nt: TGTGCCAGCAGTTTAAGGTTTTTAAGGGCAAATCAGCCCCAGCATTTT
j_gene: TRBJ1-4; v_gene: TRBV11-2; abundance: NA; d_gene: TRBD1; CDR3aa: CASSFGTGATNEKLFF; CDR3nt: TGTGCCAGCAGCTTTGGGACAGGTGCAACTAATGAAAAACTGTTTTTT
j_gene: TRBJ2-5; v_gene: TRBV6-5; abundance: NA; d_gene: NA; CDR3aa: CASNDGGGWETQYF; CDR3nt: TGTGCCAGCAATGACGGAGGTGGGTGGGAGACCCAGTACTTC
j_gene: TRBJ2-2; v_gene: TRBV10-1; abundance: NA; d_gene: NA; CDR3aa: CASRDKNTGELFF; CDR3nt: TGCGCCAGCAGAGACAAGAACACCGGGGAGCTGTTTTTT
j_gene: TRBJ2-1; v_gene: TRBV7-9; abundance: NA; d_gene: TRBD2; CDR3aa: CASSLAGAYNEQFF; CDR3nt: TGTGCCAGCAGCCTAGCGGGGGCCTACAATGAGCAGTTCTTC
j_gene: TRBJ2-5; v_gene: TRBV10-3; abundance: NA; d_gene: TRBD2; CDR3aa: CATTSGREETQYF; CDR3nt: TGTGCCACCACTAGCGGGAGGGAAGAGACCCAGTACTTC
j_gene: TRBJ2-7; v_gene: TRBV11-1; abundance: NA; d_gene: NA; CDR3aa: CASSLSLRGFSYEQYF; CDR3nt: TGTGCCAGCAGCTTAAGCTTACGGGGCTTCTCCTACGAGCAGTACTTC
j_gene: TRBJ2-3; v_gene: TRBV27; abundance: NA; d_gene: NA; CDR3aa: CASSSFTDTQYF; CDR3nt: TGTGCCAGCAGCTCCTTCACAGATACGCAGTATTTT
j_gene: TRBJ2-7; v_gene: TRBV27; abundance: once; d_gene: NA; CDR3aa: CASTPLGSYEQYF; CDR3nt: TGTGCCAGCACCCCTTTAGGCTCCTACGAGCAGTACTTC
j_gene: TRBJ1-1; v_gene: TRBV4-3; abundance: NA; d_gene: NA; CDR3aa: CASSSRVGVGGTEAFF; CDR3nt: TGCGCCAGCAGCTCACGAGTTGGGGTGGGAGGTACTGAAGCTTTCTTT
j_gene: TRBJ1-2; v_gene: TRBV19; abundance: NA; d_gene: NA; CDR3aa: CASSPGSYPNYGYTF; CDR3nt: TGTGCCAGTAGTCCGGGGAGTTACCCTAACTATGGCTACACCTTC
j_gene: TRBJ2-4; v_gene: TRBV30; abundance: once; d_gene: NA; CDR3aa: CAWKGRAGLRNIQYF; CDR3nt: TGTGCCTGGAAAGGTCGAGCAGGGCTGAGAAACATTCAGTACTTC
j_gene: TRBJ2-3; v_gene: TRBV7-2; abundance: NA; d_gene: TRBD1; CDR3aa: CASSLGGQGRDTQYF; CDR3nt: TGTGCCAGCAGCTTAGGGGGACAGGGAAGAGATACGCAGTATTTT
j_gene: TRBJ1-1; v_gene: TRBV6-1; abundance: once; d_gene: NA; CDR3aa: CASSSGGTEAFF; CDR3nt: TGTGCCAGCTCGAGTGGGGGCACTGAAGCTTTCTTT
j_gene: TRBJ2-7; v_gene: TRBV7-9; abundance: NA; d_gene: TRBD1; CDR3aa: CASSPPDRGGTYEQYF; CDR3nt: TGTGCCAGCAGCCCGCCGGACAGGGGGGGTACGTACGAGCAGTACTTC
j_gene: TRBJ1-2; v_gene: TRBV6-6; abundance: NA; d_gene: NA; CDR3aa: CASIPGPKANYGYTF; CDR3nt: TGTGCCAGCATACCGGGACCGAAAGCTAACTATGGCTACACCTTC
j_gene: TRBJ2-7; v_gene: TRBV10-3; abundance: NA; d_gene: NA; CDR3aa: CAISRESYEQYF; CDR3nt: TGTGCCATCAGCCGGGAGTCCTACGAGCAGTACTTC
j_gene: TRBJ1-1; v_gene: TRBV6-4; abundance: few; d_gene: NA; CDR3aa: CASSDYNGNTEAFF; CDR3nt: TGTGCCAGCAGTGACTATAACGGCAACACTGAAGCTTTCTTT
j_gene: TRBJ2-5; v_gene: TRBV19; abundance: NA; d_gene: TRBD2; CDR3aa: CATPGGGGNQETQYF; CDR3nt: TGTGCCACCCCCGGAGGCGGGGGGAACCAAGAGACCCAGTACTTC
j_gene: TRBJ2-7; v_gene: TRBV27; abundance: NA; d_gene: TRBD2; CDR3aa: CASSLYGSGSSHEQYF; CDR3nt: TGTGCCAGCAGTTTATACGGTAGCGGGAGTTCCCACGAGCAGTACTTC
j_gene: TRBJ2-1; v_gene: TRBV9; abundance: NA; d_gene: NA; CDR3aa: CASSVAGPGYNEQFF; CDR3nt: TGTGCCAGCAGCGTAGCGGGACCCGGATACAATGAGCAGTTCTTC
j_gene: TRBJ1-1; v_gene: TRBV9; abundance: NA; d_gene: TRBD1; CDR3aa: CASSLGTGGSTEAFF; CDR3nt: TGTGCCAGCAGCCTCGGGACAGGGGGGAGCACTGAAGCTTTCTTT
j_gene: TRBJ2-5; v_gene: TRBV7-3; abundance: NA; d_gene: TRBD1; CDR3aa: CASSPGTGGGETQYF; CDR3nt: TGTGCCAGCAGCCCAGGGACAGGGGGTGGAGAGACCCAGTACTTC
j_gene: TRBJ2-1; v_gene: TRBV5-4; abundance: once; d_gene: NA; CDR3aa: CASFGESGANNEQFF; CDR3nt: TGTGCCAGCTTTGGGGAGTCTGGTGCCAACAATGAGCAGTTCTTC